Listed here are 20 T cell receptor beta chains from one sample, sequenced in a study of T cells in localized non-small cell lung cancer. Clones were sequenced by immunoSEQ multiplex PCR, and TCRdb holds only the in-frame ones, with some missing. The data contain 15,000 to 25,000 clones, 75% to 95% of them singletons. Sequencing used peripheral blood, obtained before any cancer treatment. Receptors were obtained from a male donor aged 60 or over with stage I squamous cell lung carcinoma.

This clone was found once. The V call is TRBV4-3, the J call TRBJ2-1; TRBD2 is a possible D gene (5 bases). CDR1 and CDR2 (germline): LGHNA, YSLEER. V was trimmed by 1 base and J by 6 bases, leaving 7 bases between them. CDR3 length equals 13 residues. The CDR3 nucleotides are TGCGCCAGCAGCCAAGTCGGGGTCAATGAGCAGTTCTTC. Translating it yields CASSQVGVNEQFF.

The chain has TRBV4-1 and TRBJ2-1; D tentatively reads TRBD1 or TRBD2 (6 bases each). Trimming took 4 bases from V and 4 from J, leaving 14 bases between them. Germline V gives CDR1 MGHRA, CDR2 YSYEKL. CDR3 length: 15 residues. The CDR3 sequence: CASSLGRRGYNEQFF. In DNA, the CDR3 is TGCGCCAGCAGCCTAGGTCGGAGGGGGTACAATGAGCAGTTCTTC.

The rearrangement uses TRBV12-5 and TRBJ2-1, with no clear D. Deletions cut 6 bases from V and 7 bases from J, with 10 bases between. CDR1 LGHNT and CDR2 FRNRAP come from the germline V gene. The CDR3 consists of 12 residues. The CDR3 loop reads CASGENANEQFF. The CDR3 DNA sequence: TGTGCTAGTGGAGAAAACGCTAATGAGCAGTTCTTC.

This rearrangement joins TRBV25-1 to TRBJ2-1, with 9 bases fitting TRBD1. Germline V gene lookup returns CDR1 MGHDK and CDR2 SYGVNS. The CDR3 spans 15 residues. The V segment lost 4 bases and the J segment 7 bases; nucleotides outside the gene matches: 8. CDR3 in amino acids: CASSVGQGTWNEQFF. Written as DNA, the CDR3 is TGTGCCAGCAGTGTGGGACAGGGCACGTGGAATGAGCAGTTCTTC.

CDR3 coding DNA: TGTGCCAGCAGTTCGACCTTGGGACCGACGGATGGCTACACCTTC. This codes for CASSSTLGPTDGYTF. J is TRBJ1-2 and V is TRBV28; TRBD1 might be the D (5 bases). The CDR3 loop spans 15 amino acids. Germline values: CDR1 MDHEN, CDR2 SYDVKM. The V end lost 4 bases, the J end lost 6 bases, and 18 bases lay between the germline ends.

This clone was detected a few times. This chain links TRBV30 with TRBJ1-5; D is perhaps TRBD1 (5 bases). CDR1 and CDR2 from the germline V gene are GTSNPN and SVGIG (reference sequence). V was trimmed by 0 bases and J by 2 bases, leaving 11 bases between them. This CDR3 comprises 15 residues. CDR3 residues: CAWSVPGGGNQPQHF. CDR3 sequence (DNA): TGTGCCTGGAGTGTCCCGGGGGGAGGCAATCAGCCCCAGCATTTT.

The gene calls are TRBV4-3 and TRBJ2-7; D is possibly TRBD2 (6 bases). Germline-derived CDR1 and CDR2 are LGHNA and YSLEER. V lost 3 bases to trimming and J lost 2 bases, with 14 bases between them. The CDR3 runs to 15 residues. In DNA form, the CDR3 reads TGCGCCAGCAGCCAGTACCTAGCGAGGGCCTACGAGCAGTACTTC. This sequence encodes CASSQYLARAYEQYF.

V usage is TRBV18 and J usage is TRBJ2-1, with a tentative D call TRBD2 (6 bases). Germline CDR1 KGHSH, CDR2 LQKENI. V was cut by 2 bases and J by 7 bases, with 12 bases left in between. The CDR3 is 14 residues long. CDR3 residues: CASSPNRGRNEQFF. DNA of the CDR3: TGTGCCAGCTCACCAAACCGGGGGAGAAATGAGCAGTTCTTC.

A single count supports this clone. This CDR3 is CASSFLQAAWDGYTF. The CDR3 DNA is TGTGCCAGCAGCTTTCTGCAGGCCGCCTGGGATGGCTACACCTTC. This rearrangement joins TRBV5-6 to TRBJ1-2; unclear D gene. Trimming pared 2 bases from V and 6 bases from J, leaving 17 bases between. CDR3 length: 15 residues. Looked up from germline, CDR1 is SGHDT and CDR2 is YYEEEE.

V and J are TRBV28 and TRBJ2-7; D gene unclear. Germline values: CDR1 MDHEN, CDR2 SYDVKM. CDR3 size: 12 residues. V gave up 0 bases and J gave up 6 bases, with 6 bases separating them. The CDR3 loop is CASSLWVVEQYF. DNA of the CDR3: TGTGCCAGCAGTTTATGGGTGGTCGAGCAGTACTTC.

J is TRBJ2-1 and V is TRBV5-3; 12 bases line up with TRBD2. TRBV5-3 is identified as an open reading frame with a role that is uncertain. J gave up 5 bases and V 0 bases, and 15 bases lay outside the gene matches. This CDR3 region has 20 residues. The CDR3 region is CARSLGKWLAGGQDDNEQFF. CDR3 DNA sequence: TGTGCCAGAAGCTTGGGGAAATGGCTAGCGGGAGGGCAGGACGACAATGAGCAGTTCTTC.

This rearrangement joins TRBV19 to TRBJ2-7; possibly TRBD1 for D (5 bases). Germline V gene data show CDR1 as LNHDA and CDR2 as SQIVND (reference sequence). CDR3 length: 14 amino acids. The V and J ends lost 1 base and 3 bases respectively, with 10 bases between them. In nucleotides, the CDR3 is TGTGCCAGTAGTATAGGATTAGGACACTACGAGCAGTACTTC. It yields the protein CASSIGLGHYEQYF. Full variable domain (remainder filled in from reference TRBV19 and TRBJ2-7): DGGITQSPKYLFRKEGQNVTLSCEQNLNHDAMYWYRQDPGQGLRLIYYSQIVNDFQKGDIAEGYSVSREKKESFPLTVTSAQKNPTAFYLCASSIGLGHYEQYFGPGTRLTVT.

This clone was detected a few times. This chain connects TRBV5-1 to TRBJ1-1; the D is unclear. Germline CDR1 reads SGHRS; CDR2 reads YFSETQ. The CDR3 sequence is 14 residues long. The ends were cut back, 4 bases at V and 0 bases at J, with 10 bases in the middle. CDR3 sequence: CASSLESMNTEAFF. The CDR3 coding sequence is TGCGCCAGCAGCCTCGAGAGTATGAACACTGAAGCTTTCTTT.

The chain recombines TRBV30 with TRBJ2-7, with D tentatively TRBD1 or TRBD2 (5 bases each). Trimming left V 5 bases short and J 3 bases short, with 17 bases between. There are 14 residues in the CDR3. Germline assignment: CDR1 GTSNPN and CDR2 SVGIG (reference sequence). CDR3 sequence: CAWAKGPAGYEQYF. The CDR3 DNA reads as TGTGCCTGGGCGAAGGGACCTGCAGGCTACGAGCAGTACTTC.

In nucleotides, the CDR3 is TGTGCCAGCTCACCTCTCTCGGGACTTAACAATGAGCAGTTCTTC. Amino acids: CASSPLSGLNNEQFF. This rearrangement joins TRBV18 to TRBJ2-1; a possible D gene is TRBD2 (6 bases). CDR1 and CDR2 from the germline V gene are KGHSH and LQKENI. V lost 3 bases and J lost 5, with 14 bases in between. The CDR3 contains 15 residues.

J is TRBJ2-3 and V is TRBV4-3; D is undetermined. Deletions cut 5 bases from V and 6 bases from J, with 9 bases between. The V gene's germline CDR1 is LGHNA and CDR2 YSLEER. CDR3 length equals 12 residues. CDR3 sequence: CASSGPPDTQYF. Here the CDR3 DNA reads TGCGCCAGCAGCGGTCCGCCGGATACGCAGTATTTT.

The J gene is TRBJ1-1, the V gene TRBV6-4, with D perhaps matching TRBD1 (5 bases). The CDR3 runs to 13 residues. Trimming stripped 5 bases from V and 1 base from J, with 8 bases between. Germline loops: CDR1 MRHNA, CDR2 SNTAGT. CDR3 nucleotides: TGTGCCAGCAGTCCTCAGGGGAACACTGAAGCTTTCTTT. It specifies CASSPQGNTEAFF.

The chain carries TRBV7-2 and TRBJ2-3, with 11 nucleotides matching TRBD2. CDR1 and CDR2 (germline): SGHTA, FQGNSA. This CDR3 contains 16 residues. With 6 bases clipped from V and 4 bases from J, the junction kept 9 bases outside the gene matches. CDR3 in DNA: TGTGCCAGCAGGAGTATAGCGGGAGGGCCCCCAGATACGCAGTATTTT. As protein: CASRSIAGGPPDTQYF.

CDR3 protein: CASSEQGWDTEAFF. CDR3 in DNA: TGTGCCAGCAGTGAGCAGGGATGGGACACTGAAGCTTTCTTT. The chain combines TRBV2 with TRBJ1-1; a weak D match, TRBD1 (5 bases). The CDR3 sequence is 14 residues long. Germline CDR1 and CDR2: SNHLY and FYNNEI. The V end was cut by 3 bases, the J end by 3 bases, with 11 bases between.

The V call is TRBV4-1, the J call TRBJ2-1, with 7 bases lining up with TRBD1. V was clipped by 2 bases and J by 5 bases; unmatched bases: 6. This CDR3 region has 15 residues. CDR1 MGHRA and CDR2 YSYEKL come from the germline V gene. The CDR3 spells CASSQTGQGDNEQFF. DNA of the CDR3: TGCGCCAGCAGCCAAACCGGGCAGGGGGACAATGAGCAGTTCTTC.